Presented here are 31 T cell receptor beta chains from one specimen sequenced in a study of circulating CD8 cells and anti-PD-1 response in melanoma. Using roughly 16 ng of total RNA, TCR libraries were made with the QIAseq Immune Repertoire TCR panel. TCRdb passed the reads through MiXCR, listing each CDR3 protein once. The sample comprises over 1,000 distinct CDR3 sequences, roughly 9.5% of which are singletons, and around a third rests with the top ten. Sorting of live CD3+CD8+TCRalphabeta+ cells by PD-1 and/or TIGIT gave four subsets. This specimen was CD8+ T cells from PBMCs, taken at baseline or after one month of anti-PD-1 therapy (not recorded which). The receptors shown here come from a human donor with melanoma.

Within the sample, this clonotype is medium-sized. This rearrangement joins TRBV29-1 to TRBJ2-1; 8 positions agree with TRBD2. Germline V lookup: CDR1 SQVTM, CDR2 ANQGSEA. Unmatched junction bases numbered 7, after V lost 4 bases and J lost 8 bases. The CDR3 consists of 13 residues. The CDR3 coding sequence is TGCAGCGTTGCCCCGAGTAGCGGGGATGAGCAGTTCTTC. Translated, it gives CSVAPSSGDEQFF.

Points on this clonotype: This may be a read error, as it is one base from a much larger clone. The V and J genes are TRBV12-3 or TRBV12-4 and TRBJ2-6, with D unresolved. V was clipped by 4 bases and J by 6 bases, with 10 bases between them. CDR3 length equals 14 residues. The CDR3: CASSYATEANVLTF. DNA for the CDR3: TGTGCCAGCAGTTACGCCACGGAGGCCAACGTCCTGACTTTC.

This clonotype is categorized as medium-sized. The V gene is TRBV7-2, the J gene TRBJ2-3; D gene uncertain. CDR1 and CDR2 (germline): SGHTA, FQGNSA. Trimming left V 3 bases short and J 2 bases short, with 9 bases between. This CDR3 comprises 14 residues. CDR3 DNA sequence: TGTGCCAGCAGCTTCGGTCCCTACACAGATACGCAGTATTTT. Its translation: CASSFGPYTDTQYF.

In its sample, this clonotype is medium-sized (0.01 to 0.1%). The CDR3 protein is CSLKWGNEQFF. CDR3 DNA: TGCAGCCTGAAATGGGGGAATGAGCAGTTCTTC. V is TRBV29-1 and J is TRBJ2-1; TRBD1 or TRBD2 may be the D gene (5 bases each). V lost 8 bases, J lost 7 bases, and 12 bases lay in between. Germline V gives CDR1 SQVTM, CDR2 ANQGSEA. The CDR3 loop spans 11 amino acids.

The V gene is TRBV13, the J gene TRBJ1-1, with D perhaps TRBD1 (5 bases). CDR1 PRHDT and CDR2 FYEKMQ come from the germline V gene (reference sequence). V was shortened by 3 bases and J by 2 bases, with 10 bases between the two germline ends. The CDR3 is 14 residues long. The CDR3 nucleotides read TGTGCCAGCAGCTTCAGGGAATACAACACTGAAGCTTTCTTT. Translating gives CASSFREYNTEAFF.

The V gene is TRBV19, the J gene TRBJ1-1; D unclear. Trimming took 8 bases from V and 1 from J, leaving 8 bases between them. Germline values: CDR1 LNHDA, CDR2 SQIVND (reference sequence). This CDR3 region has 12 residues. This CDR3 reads CASSQRNTEAFF. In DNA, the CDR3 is TGTGCCAGTTCCCAGCGGAACACTGAAGCTTTCTTT.

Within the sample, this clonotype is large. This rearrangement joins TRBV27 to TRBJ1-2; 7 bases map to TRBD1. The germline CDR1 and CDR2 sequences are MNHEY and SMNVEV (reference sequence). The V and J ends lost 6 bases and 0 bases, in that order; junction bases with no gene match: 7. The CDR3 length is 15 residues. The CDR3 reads CASSHRDSTNYGYTF. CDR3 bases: TGTGCCAGCAGCCACCGGGACAGCACTAACTATGGCTACACCTTC.

DNA for the CDR3: TGCAGTGCTAGAGAAGGAGGGGGCCAAGAGACCCAGTACTTC. Protein sequence: CSAREGGGQETQYF. The chain combines TRBV29-1 with TRBJ2-5; the D gene could be TRBD1 or TRBD2 (6 bases each). The V gene's germline CDR1 is SQVTM and CDR2 ANQGSEA. The CDR3 is 14 residues long. Full variable domain (outside the CDR3, taken from reference TRBV29-1 and TRBJ2-5): SAVISQKPSRDICQRGTSLTIQCQVDSQVTMMFWYRQQPGQSLTLIATANQGSEATYESGFVIDKFPISRPNLTFSTLTVSNMSPEDSSIYLCSAREGGGQETQYFGPGTRLLVL.

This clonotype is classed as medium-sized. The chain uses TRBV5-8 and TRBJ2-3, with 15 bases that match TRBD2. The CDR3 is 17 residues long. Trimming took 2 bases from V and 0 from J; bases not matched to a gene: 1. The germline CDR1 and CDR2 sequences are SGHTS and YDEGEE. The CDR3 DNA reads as TGTGCCAGCAGCTTTGGACTAGCGGGGGGGAGCACAGATACGCAGTATTTT. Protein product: CASSFGLAGGSTDTQYF.

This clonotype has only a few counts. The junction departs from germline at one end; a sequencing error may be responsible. The CDR3 reads CASSLGGSQPPHF. DNA of the CDR3: TGTGCCAGCAGTTTAGGAGGTTCCCAGCCCCCGCATTTT. The V call is TRBV12-3 or TRBV12-4, the J call TRBJ1-5; unclear D gene. The CDR3 loop spans 13 amino acids.

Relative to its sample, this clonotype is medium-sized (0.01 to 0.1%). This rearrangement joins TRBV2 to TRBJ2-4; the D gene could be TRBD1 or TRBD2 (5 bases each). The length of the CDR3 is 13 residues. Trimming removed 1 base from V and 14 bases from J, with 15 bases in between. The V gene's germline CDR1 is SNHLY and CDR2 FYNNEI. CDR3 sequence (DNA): TGTGCCAGCAGTGAAGGTGACTGGGGGTTGGAGTACTTC. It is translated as CASSEGDWGLEYF.

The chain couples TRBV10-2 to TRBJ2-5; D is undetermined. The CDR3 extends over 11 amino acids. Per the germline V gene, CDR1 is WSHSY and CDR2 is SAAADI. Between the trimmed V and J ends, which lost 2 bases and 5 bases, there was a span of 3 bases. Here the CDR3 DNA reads TGCGCCAGCAGTGAGGGTGAGACCCAGTACTTC. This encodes CASSEGETQYF.

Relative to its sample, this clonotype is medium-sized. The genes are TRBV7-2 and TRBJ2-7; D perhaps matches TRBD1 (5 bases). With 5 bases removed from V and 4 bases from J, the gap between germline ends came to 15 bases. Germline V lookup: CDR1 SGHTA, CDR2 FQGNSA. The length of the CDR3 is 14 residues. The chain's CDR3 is CASSLEVSGYEQYF. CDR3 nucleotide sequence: TGTGCCAGCAGCCTGGAAGTCTCAGGGTACGAGCAGTACTTC.

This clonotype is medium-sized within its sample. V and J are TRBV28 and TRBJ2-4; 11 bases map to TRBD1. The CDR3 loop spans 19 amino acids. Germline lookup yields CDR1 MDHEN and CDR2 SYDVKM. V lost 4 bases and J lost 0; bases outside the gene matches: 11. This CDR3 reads CASSSDGTGGELAKNIQYF. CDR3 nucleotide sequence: TGTGCCAGCAGTTCGGACGGGACAGGGGGGGAACTAGCCAAAAACATTCAGTACTTC.

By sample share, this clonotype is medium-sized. DNA for the CDR3: TGCGCCAGCAGCCAAGGACAGGGGAAGGCCTACGAGCAGTACTTC. It encodes CASSQGQGKAYEQYF. This chain links TRBV4-1 with TRBJ2-7; 8 bases fit TRBD1. Germline V CDR1 and CDR2: MGHRA, YSYEKL. There are 15 residues in the CDR3. J gave up 2 bases and V 1 base, and 4 bases lay outside the gene matches.

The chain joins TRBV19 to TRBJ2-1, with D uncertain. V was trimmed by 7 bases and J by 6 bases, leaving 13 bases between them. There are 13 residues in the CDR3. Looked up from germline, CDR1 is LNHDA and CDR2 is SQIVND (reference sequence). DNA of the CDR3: TGTGCCAGTACCTCAGACCCCACCAATGAGCAGTTCTTC. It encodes CASTSDPTNEQFF.

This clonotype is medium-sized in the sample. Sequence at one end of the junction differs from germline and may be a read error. CDR3 sequence reads: CASSPQAGELFF. The CDR3, as DNA: TGTGCTAGCAGCCCACAGGCCGGGGAGCTGTTTTTT. The chain links TRBV7-7 to TRBJ2-2; D is perhaps TRBD1 (5 bases). CDR3 length: 12 amino acids. Germline V gene data show CDR1 as SSHAT and CDR2 as FNYEAQ (reference sequence).

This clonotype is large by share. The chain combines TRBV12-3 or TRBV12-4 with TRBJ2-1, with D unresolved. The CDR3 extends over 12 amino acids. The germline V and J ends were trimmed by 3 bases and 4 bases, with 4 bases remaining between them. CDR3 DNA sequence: TGTGCCAGCAGTTTTATTTACAATGAGCAGTTCTTC. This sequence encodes CASSFIYNEQFF.

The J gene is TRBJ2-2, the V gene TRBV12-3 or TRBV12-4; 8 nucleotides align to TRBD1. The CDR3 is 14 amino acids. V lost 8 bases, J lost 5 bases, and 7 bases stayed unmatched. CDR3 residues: CASSGQGATGELFF. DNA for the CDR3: TGTGCCAGCTCCGGGCAGGGGGCAACCGGGGAGCTGTTTTTT.

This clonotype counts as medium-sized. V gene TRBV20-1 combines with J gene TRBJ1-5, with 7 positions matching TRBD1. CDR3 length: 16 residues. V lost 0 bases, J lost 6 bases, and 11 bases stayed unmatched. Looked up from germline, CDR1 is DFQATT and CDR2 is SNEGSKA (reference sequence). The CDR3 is CSAREDARGISQPQHF. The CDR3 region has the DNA TGCAGTGCTAGAGAAGACGCCAGGGGGATAAGTCAGCCCCAGCATTTT.

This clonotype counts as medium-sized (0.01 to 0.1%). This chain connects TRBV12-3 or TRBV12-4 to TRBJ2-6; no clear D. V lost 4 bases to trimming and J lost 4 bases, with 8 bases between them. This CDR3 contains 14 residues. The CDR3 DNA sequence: TGTGCCAGCAGTTACGCCACGGGGGCCAACGTCCTGACTTTC. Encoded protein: CASSYATGANVLTF.

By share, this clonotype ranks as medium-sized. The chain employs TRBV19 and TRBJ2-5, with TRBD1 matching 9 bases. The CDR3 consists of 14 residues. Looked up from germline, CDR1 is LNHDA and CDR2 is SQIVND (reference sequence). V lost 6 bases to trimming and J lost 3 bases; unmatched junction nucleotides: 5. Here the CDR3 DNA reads TGTGCCAGTAGGGGGGACAGGGAAGAAGAGACCCAGTACTTC. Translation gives CASRGDREEETQYF.

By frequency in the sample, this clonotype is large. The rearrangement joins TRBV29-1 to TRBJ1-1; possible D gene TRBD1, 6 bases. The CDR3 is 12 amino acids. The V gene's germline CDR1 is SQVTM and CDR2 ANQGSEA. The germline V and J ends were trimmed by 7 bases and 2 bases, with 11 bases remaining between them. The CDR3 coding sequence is TGCAGCGGCGGACAGTTTAACACTGAAGCTTTCTTT. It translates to CSGGQFNTEAFF.

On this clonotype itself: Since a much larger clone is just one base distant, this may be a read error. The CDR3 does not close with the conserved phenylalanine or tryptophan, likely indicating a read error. The CDR3: CASSIVGGYEQYL. CDR3 DNA sequence: TGTGCCAGTAGTATTGTGGGGGGCTACGAGCAGTACCTC. The gene calls are TRBV19 and TRBJ2-7; the D gene is possibly TRBD2 (6 bases). Germline V gene lookup returns CDR1 LNHDA and CDR2 SQIVND (reference sequence). V was clipped by 3 bases and J by 3 bases, with 9 bases between them. CDR3 length equals 13 residues.

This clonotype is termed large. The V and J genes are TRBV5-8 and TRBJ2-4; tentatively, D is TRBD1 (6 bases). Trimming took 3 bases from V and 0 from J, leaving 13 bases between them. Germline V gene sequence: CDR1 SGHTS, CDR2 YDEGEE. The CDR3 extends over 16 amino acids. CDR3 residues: CASSSGQTLAKNIQYF. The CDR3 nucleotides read TGTGCCAGCAGCTCCGGACAGACTCTAGCCAAAAACATTCAGTACTTC.

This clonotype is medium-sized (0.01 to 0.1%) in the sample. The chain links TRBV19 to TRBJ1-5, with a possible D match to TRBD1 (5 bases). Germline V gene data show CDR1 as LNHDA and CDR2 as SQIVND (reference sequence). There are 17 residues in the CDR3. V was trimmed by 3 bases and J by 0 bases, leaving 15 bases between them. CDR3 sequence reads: CASSIWSGPNSNQPQHF. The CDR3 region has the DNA TGTGCCAGTAGTATCTGGTCAGGGCCTAATAGCAATCAGCCCCAGCATTTT. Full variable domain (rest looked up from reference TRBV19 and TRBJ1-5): DGGITQSPKYLFRKEGQNVTLSCEQNLNHDAMYWYRQDPGQGLRLIYYSQIVNDFQKGDIAEGYSVSREKKESFPLTVTSAQKNPTAFYLCASSIWSGPNSNQPQHFGDGTRLSIL.

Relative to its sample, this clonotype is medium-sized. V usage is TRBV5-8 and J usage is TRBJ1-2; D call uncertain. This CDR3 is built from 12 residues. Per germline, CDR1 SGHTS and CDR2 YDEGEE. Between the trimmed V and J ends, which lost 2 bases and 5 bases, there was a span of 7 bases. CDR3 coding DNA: TGTGCCAGCAGCTTCATGGGGTATGGCTACACCTTC. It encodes CASSFMGYGYTF. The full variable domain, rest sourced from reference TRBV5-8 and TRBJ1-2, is EAGVTQSPTHLIKTRGQQATLRCSPISGHTSVYWYQQALGLGLQFLLWYDEGEERNRGNFPPRFSGRQFPNYSSELNVNALELEDSALYLCASSFMGYGYTFGSGTRLTVV.

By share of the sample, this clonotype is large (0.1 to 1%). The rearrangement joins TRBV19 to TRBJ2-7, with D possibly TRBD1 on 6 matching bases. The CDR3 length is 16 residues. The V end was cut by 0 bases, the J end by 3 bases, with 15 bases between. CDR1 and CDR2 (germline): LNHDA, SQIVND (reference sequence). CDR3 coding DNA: TGTGCCAGTAGTATAGATCCCGGGACACCGTTCTACGAGCAGTACTTC. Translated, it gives CASSIDPGTPFYEQYF.

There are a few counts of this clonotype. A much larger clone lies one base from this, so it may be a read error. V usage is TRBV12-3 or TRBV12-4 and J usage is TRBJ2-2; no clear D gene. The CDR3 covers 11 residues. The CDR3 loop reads CANSLIGELFF. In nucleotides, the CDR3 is TGTGCCAACAGTTTAATCGGGGAGCTGTTTTTT.

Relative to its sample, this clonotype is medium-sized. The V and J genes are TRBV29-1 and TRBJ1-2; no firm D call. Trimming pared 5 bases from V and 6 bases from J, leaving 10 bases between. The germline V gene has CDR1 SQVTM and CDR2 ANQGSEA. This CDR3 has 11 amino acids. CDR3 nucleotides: TGCAGCGTTCAATCTGGTAATGGCTACACCTTC. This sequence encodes CSVQSGNGYTF. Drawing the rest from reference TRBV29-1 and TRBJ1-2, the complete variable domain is SAVISQKPSRDICQRGTSLTIQCQVDSQVTMMFWYRQQPGQSLTLIATANQGSEATYESGFVIDKFPISRPNLTFSTLTVSNMSPEDSSIYLCSVQSGNGYTFGSGTRLTVV.

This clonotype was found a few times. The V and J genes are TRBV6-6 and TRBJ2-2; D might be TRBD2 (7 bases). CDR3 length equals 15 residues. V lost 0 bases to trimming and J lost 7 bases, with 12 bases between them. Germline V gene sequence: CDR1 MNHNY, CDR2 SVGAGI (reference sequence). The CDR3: CASSYSRGAVGELFF. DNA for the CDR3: TGTGCCAGCAGTTACTCCCGGGGGGCGGTCGGGGAGCTGTTTTTT.